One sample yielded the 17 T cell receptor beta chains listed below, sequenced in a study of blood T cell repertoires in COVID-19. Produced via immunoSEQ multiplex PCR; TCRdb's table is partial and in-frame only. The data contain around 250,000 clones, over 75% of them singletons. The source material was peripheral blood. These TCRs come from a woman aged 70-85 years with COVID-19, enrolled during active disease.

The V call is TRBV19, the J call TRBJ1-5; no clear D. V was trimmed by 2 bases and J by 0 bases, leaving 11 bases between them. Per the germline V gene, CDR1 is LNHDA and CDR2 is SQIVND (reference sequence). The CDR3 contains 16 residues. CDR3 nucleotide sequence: TGTGCCAGTAGTATACGGCCAGGCTATAGCAATCAGCCCCAGCATTTT. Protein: CASSIRPGYSNQPQHF. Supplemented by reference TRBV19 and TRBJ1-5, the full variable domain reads DGGITQSPKYLFRKEGQNVTLSCEQNLNHDAMYWYRQDPGQGLRLIYYSQIVNDFQKGDIAEGYSVSREKKESFPLTVTSAQKNPTAFYLCASSIRPGYSNQPQHFGDGTRLSIL.

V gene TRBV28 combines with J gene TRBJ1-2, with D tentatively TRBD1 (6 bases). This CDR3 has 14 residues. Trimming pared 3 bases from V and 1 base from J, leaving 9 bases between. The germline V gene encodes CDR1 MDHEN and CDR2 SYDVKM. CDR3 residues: CASSLDSLNYGYTF. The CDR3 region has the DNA TGTGCCAGCAGTTTGGACAGCCTTAACTATGGCTACACCTTC.

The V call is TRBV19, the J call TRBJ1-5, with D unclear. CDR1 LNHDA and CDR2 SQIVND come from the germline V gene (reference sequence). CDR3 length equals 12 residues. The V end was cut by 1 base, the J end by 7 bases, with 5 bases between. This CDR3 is CASSIVRQPQHF. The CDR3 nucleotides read TGTGCCAGTAGTATAGTCCGGCAGCCCCAGCATTTT. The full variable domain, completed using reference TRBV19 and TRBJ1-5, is DGGITQSPKYLFRKEGQNVTLSCEQNLNHDAMYWYRQDPGQGLRLIYYSQIVNDFQKGDIAEGYSVSREKKESFPLTVTSAQKNPTAFYLCASSIVRQPQHFGDGTRLSIL.

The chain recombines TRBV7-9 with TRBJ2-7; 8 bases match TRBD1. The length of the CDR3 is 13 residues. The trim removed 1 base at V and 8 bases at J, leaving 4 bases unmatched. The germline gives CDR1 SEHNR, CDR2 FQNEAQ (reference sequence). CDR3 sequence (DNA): TGTGCCAGCAGCTTAGGACAGGGGAGGAAGCAGTACTTC. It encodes CASSLGQGRKQYF.

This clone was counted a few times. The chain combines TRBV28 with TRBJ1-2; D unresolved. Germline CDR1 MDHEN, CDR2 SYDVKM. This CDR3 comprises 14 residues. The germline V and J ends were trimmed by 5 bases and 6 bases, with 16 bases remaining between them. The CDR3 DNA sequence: TGTGCCAGCAGTCCCCATTCCGGTTCCCATGGCTACACCTTC. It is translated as CASSPHSGSHGYTF.

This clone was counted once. CDR3 DNA sequence: TGTGCCAGCTCACCCACAACTAGTTTAAGCTACGAGCAGTACTTC. Protein sequence: CASSPTTSLSYEQYF. The chain couples TRBV18 to TRBJ2-7, with D perhaps matching TRBD2 (5 bases). CDR1 is KGHSH, CDR2 LQKENI, per germline. V lost 3 bases, J lost 3 bases, and 15 bases lay in between. This CDR3 comprises 15 residues.

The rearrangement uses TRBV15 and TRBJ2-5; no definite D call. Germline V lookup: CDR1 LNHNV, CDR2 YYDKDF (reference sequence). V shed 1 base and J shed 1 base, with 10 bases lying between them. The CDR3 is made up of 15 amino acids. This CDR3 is CATSRGPQSQETQYF. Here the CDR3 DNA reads TGTGCCACCAGCAGAGGGCCCCAGTCCCAAGAGACCCAGTACTTC.

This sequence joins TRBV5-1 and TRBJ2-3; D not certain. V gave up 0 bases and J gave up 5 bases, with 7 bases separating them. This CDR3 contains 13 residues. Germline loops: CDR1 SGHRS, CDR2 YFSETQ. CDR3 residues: CASSLERVDTQYF. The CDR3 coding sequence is TGCGCCAGCAGCTTGGAGAGAGTAGATACGCAGTATTTT.

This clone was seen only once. The CDR3 is CASSRQGVPGANVLTF. DNA for the CDR3: TGTGCCAGCAGCAGACAAGGGGTACCTGGGGCCAACGTCCTGACTTTC. The chain links TRBV11-2 to TRBJ2-6; D might be TRBD1 (5 bases). Trimming cost V 5 bases and J 2 bases, with 13 bases left between them. CDR1 SGHAT and CDR2 FQNNGV come from the germline V gene. The CDR3 is 16 amino acids.

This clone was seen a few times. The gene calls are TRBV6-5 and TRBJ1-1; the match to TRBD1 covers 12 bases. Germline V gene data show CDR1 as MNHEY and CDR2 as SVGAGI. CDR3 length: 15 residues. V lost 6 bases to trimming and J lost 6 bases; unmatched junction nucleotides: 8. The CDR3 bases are TGTGCCAGCAGAAGGGACAGGGGGCGCCTTCCTGAAGCTTTCTTT. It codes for CASRRDRGRLPEAFF.

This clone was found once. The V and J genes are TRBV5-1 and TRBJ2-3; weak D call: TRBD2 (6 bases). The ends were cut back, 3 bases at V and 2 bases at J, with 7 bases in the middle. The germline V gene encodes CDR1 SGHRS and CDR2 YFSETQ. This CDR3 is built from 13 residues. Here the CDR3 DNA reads TGCGCCAGCAGCTGGGACTTCACAGATACGCAGTATTTT. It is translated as CASSWDFTDTQYF.

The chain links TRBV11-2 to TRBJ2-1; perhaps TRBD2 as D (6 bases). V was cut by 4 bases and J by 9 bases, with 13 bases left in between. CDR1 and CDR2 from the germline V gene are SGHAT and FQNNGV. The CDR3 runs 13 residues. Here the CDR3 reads CASSSGGPGEQFF. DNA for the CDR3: TGTGCCAGCAGCTCTGGAGGGCCGGGTGAGCAGTTCTTC. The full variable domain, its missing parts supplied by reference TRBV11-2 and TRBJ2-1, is EAGVAQSPRYKIIEKRQSVAFWCNPISGHATLYWYQQILGQGPKLLIQFQNNGVVDDSQLPKDRFSAERLKGVDSTLKIQPAKLEDSAVYLCASSSGGPGEQFFGPGTRLTVL.

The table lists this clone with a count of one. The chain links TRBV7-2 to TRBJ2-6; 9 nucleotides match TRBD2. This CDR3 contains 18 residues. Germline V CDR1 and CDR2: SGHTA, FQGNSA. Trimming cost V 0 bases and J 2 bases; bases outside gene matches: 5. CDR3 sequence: CASSLAASGGPGANVLTF. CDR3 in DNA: TGTGCCAGCAGCTTAGCTGCCAGCGGGGGGCCTGGGGCCAACGTCCTGACTTTC.

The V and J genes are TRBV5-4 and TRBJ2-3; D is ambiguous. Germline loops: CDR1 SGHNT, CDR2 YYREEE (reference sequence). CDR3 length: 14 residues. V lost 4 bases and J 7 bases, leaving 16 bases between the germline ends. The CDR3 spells CASSGTDSANTQYF. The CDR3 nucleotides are TGTGCCAGCAGCGGCACAGATTCGGCCAATACGCAGTATTTT. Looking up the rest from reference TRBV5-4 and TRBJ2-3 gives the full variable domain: ETGVTQSPTHLIKTRGQQVTLRCSSQSGHNTVSWYQQALGQGPQFIFQYYREEENGRGNFPPRFSGLQFPNYSSELNVNALELDDSALYLCASSGTDSANTQYFGPGTRLTVL.

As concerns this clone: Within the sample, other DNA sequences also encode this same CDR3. CDR3 coding DNA: TGTGCCAGCAGCTTGTGGGGGGGACAGGGGCGGGGCTACACCTTC. As protein: CASSLWGGQGRGYTF. The chain employs TRBV5-4 and TRBJ1-2; 10 nucleotides align to TRBD1. Germline CDR1 SGHNT, CDR2 YYREEE (reference sequence). V lost 1 base, J lost 8 bases, and 8 bases stayed unmatched. There are 15 residues in the CDR3. Looking up the rest from reference TRBV5-4 and TRBJ1-2 gives the full variable domain: ETGVTQSPTHLIKTRGQQVTLRCSSQSGHNTVSWYQQALGQGPQFIFQYYREEENGRGNFPPRFSGLQFPNYSSELNVNALELDDSALYLCASSLWGGQGRGYTFGSGTRLTVV.

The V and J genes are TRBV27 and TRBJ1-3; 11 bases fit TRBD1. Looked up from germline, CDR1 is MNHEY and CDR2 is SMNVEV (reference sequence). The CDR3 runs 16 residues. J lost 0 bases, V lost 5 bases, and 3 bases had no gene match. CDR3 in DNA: TGTGCCAGCAGTCCCGGGACAGGGGGCTCTGGAAACACCATATATTTT. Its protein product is CASSPGTGGSGNTIYF.

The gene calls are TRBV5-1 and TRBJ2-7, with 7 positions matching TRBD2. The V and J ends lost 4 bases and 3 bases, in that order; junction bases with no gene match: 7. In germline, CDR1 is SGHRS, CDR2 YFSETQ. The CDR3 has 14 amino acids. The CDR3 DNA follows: TGCGCCAGCAGCCTCGGGACTACTCTCTACGAGCAGTACTTC. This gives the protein CASSLGTTLYEQYF.